This note documents a single T cell receptor beta chain sequence. Its cognate antigen is unknown. This entry is derived from a study of cytomegalovirus exposure and HLA in healthy donors. Study-wide context: Most genotyped donors, 75% to 85% of around 370, had Caucasian-associated genetic ancestry. Whole-study findings and limits: Some V segments (TRBV6-2 and TRBV6-3 among them) were excluded as indistinguishable. Analyzed later, most CMV-associated TCR beta chains appeared HLA-restricted. In an earlier analysis, productive rearrangement rates for most beta V segments clustered near 87% or 30%.

The CDR3 runs 13 residues. CDR1 SSHAT and CDR2 FNYEAQ come from the germline V gene (reference sequence). V was pared by 5 bases and J by 7 bases, with 4 bases of the junction left unmatched. Primers included in the PCR were 60 Vbeta and 13 Jbeta primers. Some clones are missing from TCRdb's copy, which holds only in-frame ones; the method was immunoSEQ multiplex PCR. The sample contains under 150,000 clones, roughly 78% of which appear only once. This TCR was sampled from a woman in her 30s in good health and CMV-seropositive. Input material: PBMCs. The gene calls are TRBV7-7 and TRBJ2-1; 8 positions match TRBD1. This chain's CDR3 is CASSPDRANEQFF. For the CDR3, the DNA is TGTGCCAGCAGCCCGGACAGGGCAAATGAGCAGTTCTTC.